Many counts were recorded for the clone carrying this TCR beta chain. CDR1 and CDR2 from the germline V gene are KGHDR and SFDVKD. The V end lost 1 base, the J end lost 2 bases, and 7 bases lay between the germline ends. This CDR3 has 14 residues. These data belong to a study of Graves' ophthalmopathy and Graves' hyperthyroidism. RNA served as the template for amplifying TCR beta CDR3 regions. HTBI primers were used in a first-round RT-PCR, which preceded a second-round multiplex PCR. TCRdb passed the multiplex PCR reads through MiXCR, listing each CDR3 protein once. The sample carries 450,000 or so distinct CDR3 sequences, 13% to 15% recorded once.

The chain recombines TRBV24-1 with TRBJ2-5, with D perhaps TRBD1 (5 bases). The TCR originated in a young woman with Graves' ophthalmopathy. Sequenced input: blood. CDR3 in DNA: TGTGCCACCAGTGATTTTCAGGGACAAGAGACCCAGTACTTC. Its protein product is CATSDFQGQETQYF.